The following is a TCR beta chain sequence with its context. Followed longitudinally, the Seattle patients had been enrolled during active infection. This sample stems from a study of blood T cell repertoires in COVID-19. Study-level background: Some COVID-19 samples were acute and others convalescent; all came from the United States, Italy and Spain. T cells, B-cell-depleted T cells, or PBMCs provided the cDNA or gDNA that served as material.

Germline V lookup: CDR1 LGHDT, CDR2 YNNKEL (reference sequence). Unmatched junction bases numbered 3, after V lost 2 bases and J lost 1 base. The length of the CDR3 is 16 residues. In the original processing: Amplification of reference gene primers was used by the study to estimate nucleated cell counts. Method: immunoSEQ multiplex PCR; TCRdb's copy keeps in-frame clones and lacks some. The V and J calls and clone size are taken from that table; D and trimming were inferred from the DNA. This sample has tens of thousands of clones; about 80% occur once, and the top ten carry approximately 20%. This sequence originates from a man aged 25 to 40 with COVID-19, enrolled during active disease. The sequenced sample was peripheral blood. The chain carries TRBV3-1 (or the pseudogene TRBV3-2) and TRBJ2-5, with 11 bases fitting TRBD2. The CDR3 region is CASSQQTSGSQETQYF. The CDR3 DNA sequence: TGTGCCAGCAGCCAACAAACTAGCGGGAGCCAAGAGACCCAGTACTTC.